This TCR beta chain comes out of a study of identical twins. Unique molecular identifiers were in the cDNA, with template-switch universal primer binding. Each CDR3 protein gets one entry after TCRdb re-called the 5' RACE reads with MiXCR. The data contain 350,000 or so distinct CDR3 sequences, more than 9% of them singletons. Trimming cost V 4 bases and J 7 bases, with 24 bases left between them. The CDR3 consists of 16 residues. CDR1 is SGHRS and CDR2 is YFSETQ in the germline V gene. In its sample, this clonotype was seen many times. These data also featured in a second study, about yellow fever vaccine responses in identical twins.

This TCR was recovered from a woman aged 18-29 years in good health. The specimen was CD8+ T cells sorted from blood. This rearrangement joins TRBV5-1 to TRBJ2-7; D might be TRBD1 or TRBD2, each matching 6 bases. CDR3 sequence (DNA): TGCGCCAGCAGCCGAAAAGAAGGGGGGCTGATAGGGGAGCAGTACTTC. Its protein product is CASSRKEGGLIGEQYF.